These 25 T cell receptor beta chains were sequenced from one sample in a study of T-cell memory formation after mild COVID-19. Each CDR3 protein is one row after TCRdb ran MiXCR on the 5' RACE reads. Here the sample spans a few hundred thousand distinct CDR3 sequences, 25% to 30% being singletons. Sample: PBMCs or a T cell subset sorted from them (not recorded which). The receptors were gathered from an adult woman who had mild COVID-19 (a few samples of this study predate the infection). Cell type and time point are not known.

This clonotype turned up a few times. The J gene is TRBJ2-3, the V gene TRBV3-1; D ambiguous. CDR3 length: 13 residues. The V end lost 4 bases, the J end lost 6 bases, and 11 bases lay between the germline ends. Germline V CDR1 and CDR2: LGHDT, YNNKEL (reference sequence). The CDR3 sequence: CASSRNLVDTQYF. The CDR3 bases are TGTGCCAGCAGCCGGAACTTAGTGGATACGCAGTATTTT.

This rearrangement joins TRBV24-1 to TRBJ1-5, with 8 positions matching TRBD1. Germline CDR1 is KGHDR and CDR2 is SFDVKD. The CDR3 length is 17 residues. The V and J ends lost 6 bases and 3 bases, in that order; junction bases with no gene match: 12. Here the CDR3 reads CATSPISGQGDNQPQHF. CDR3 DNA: TGTGCCACCAGTCCTATTTCAGGACAGGGCGACAATCAGCCCCAGCATTTT.

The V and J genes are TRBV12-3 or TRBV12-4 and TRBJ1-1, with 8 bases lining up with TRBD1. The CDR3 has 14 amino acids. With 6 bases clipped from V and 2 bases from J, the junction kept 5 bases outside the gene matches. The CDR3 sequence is CASRPTGENTEAFF. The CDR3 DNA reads TGTGCCAGCAGACCGACAGGGGAAAACACTGAAGCTTTCTTT.

In nucleotides, the CDR3 is TGTGCCTGGAGAGGGACAGCCACTGTTAACTATGGCTACACCTTC. Protein product: CAWRGTATVNYGYTF. The V call is TRBV30, the J call TRBJ1-2; the match to TRBD1 covers 7 bases. With 3 bases clipped from V and 1 base from J, the junction kept 8 bases outside the gene matches. CDR3 size: 15 residues. The germline CDR1 and CDR2 sequences are GTSNPN and SVGIG (reference sequence).

The CDR3 DNA follows: TGCGCCAGCACTTCGAACGACAATGAGCAGTTCTTC. Amino acid sequence: CASTSNDNEQFF. This chain connects TRBV5-1 to TRBJ2-1; D remains ambiguous. Germline CDR1 reads SGHRS; CDR2 reads YFSETQ. This CDR3 contains 12 residues. Deletions cut 6 bases from V and 5 bases from J, with 9 bases between.

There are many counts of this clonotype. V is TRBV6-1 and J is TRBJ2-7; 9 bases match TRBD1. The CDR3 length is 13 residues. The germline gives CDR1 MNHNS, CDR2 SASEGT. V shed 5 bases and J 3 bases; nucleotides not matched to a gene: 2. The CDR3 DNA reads TGTGCCAGCAGTACAGGGGGCGGCTACGAGCAGTACTTC. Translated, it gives CASSTGGGYEQYF.

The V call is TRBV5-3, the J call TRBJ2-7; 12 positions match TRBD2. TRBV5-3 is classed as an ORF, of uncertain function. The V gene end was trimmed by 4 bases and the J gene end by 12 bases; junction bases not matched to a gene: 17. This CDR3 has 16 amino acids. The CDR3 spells CARSPPTSGRPAGGYF. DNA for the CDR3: TGTGCCAGAAGCCCACCGACTAGCGGGAGACCCGCTGGGGGGTACTTC.

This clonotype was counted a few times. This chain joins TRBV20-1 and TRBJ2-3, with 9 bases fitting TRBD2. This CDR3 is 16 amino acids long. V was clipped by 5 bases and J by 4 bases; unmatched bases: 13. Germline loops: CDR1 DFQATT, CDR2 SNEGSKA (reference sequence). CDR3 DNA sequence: TGCAGTGCTGCCCGCCGGACTAGCGATCATGCAGATACGCAGTATTTT. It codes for CSAARRTSDHADTQYF.

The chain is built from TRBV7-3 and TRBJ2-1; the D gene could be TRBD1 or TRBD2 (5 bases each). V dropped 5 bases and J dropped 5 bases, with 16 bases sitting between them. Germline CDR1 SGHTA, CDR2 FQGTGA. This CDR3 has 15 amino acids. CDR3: CASSLRDARNNEQFF. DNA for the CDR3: TGTGCCAGCAGCCTCCGGGACGCGAGGAACAATGAGCAGTTCTTC. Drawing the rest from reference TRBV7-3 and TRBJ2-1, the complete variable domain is GAGVSQTPSNKVTEKGKYVELRCDPISGHTALYWYRQSLGQGPEFLIYFQGTGAADDSGLPNDRFFAVRPEGSVSTLKIQRTERGDSAVYLCASSLRDARNNEQFFGPGTRLTVL.

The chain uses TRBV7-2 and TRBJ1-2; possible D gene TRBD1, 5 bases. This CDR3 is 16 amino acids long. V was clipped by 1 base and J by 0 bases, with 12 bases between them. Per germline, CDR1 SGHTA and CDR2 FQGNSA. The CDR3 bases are TGTGCCAGCAGCTTAGTCCAGGGTAGTGCTAACTATGGCTACACCTTC. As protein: CASSLVQGSANYGYTF.

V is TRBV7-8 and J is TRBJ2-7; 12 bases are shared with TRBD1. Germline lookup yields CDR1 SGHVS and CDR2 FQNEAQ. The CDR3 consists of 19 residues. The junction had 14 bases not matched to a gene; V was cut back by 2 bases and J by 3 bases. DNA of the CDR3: TGTGCCAGCAGCTTACGCGGGACAGGGGGCTGGACTAGCGGCTACGAGCAGTACTTC. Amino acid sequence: CASSLRGTGGWTSGYEQYF. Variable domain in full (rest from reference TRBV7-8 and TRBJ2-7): GAGVSQSPRYKVAKRGQDVALRCDPISGHVSLFWYQQALGQGPEFLTYFQNEAQLDKSGLPSDRFFAERPEGSVSTLKIQRTQQEDSAVYLCASSLRGTGGWTSGYEQYFGPGTRLTVT.

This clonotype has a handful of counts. CDR3 protein: CASSFPGQGSKNIQYF. The CDR3 region has the DNA TGCGCCAGCAGTTTTCCGGGACAGGGATCCAAAAACATTCAGTACTTC. The chain recombines TRBV5-1 with TRBJ2-4; 9 bases map to TRBD1. CDR1 and CDR2 (germline): SGHRS, YFSETQ. With 5 bases clipped from V and 2 bases from J, the junction kept 8 bases outside the gene matches. This CDR3 spans 16 amino acids.

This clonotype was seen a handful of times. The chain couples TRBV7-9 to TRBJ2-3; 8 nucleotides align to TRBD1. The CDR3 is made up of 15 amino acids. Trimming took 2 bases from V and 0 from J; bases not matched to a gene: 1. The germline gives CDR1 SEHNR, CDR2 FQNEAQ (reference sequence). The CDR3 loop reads CASSLRDRSTDTQYF. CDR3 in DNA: TGTGCCAGCAGCTTAAGGGACAGGAGCACAGATACGCAGTATTTT. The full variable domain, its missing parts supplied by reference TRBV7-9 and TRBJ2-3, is DTGVSQNPRHKITKRGQNVTFRCDPISEHNRLYWYRQTLGQGPEFLTYFQNEAQLEKSRLLSDRFSAERPKGSFSTLEIQRTEQGDSAMYLCASSLRDRSTDTQYFGPGTRLTVL.

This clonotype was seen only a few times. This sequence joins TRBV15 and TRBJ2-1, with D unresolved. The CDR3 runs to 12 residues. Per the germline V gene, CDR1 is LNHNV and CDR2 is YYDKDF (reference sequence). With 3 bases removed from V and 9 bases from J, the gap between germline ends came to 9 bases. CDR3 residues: CATSRRFGEQFF. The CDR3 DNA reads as TGTGCCACCAGCAGGCGGTTCGGTGAGCAGTTCTTC.

This chain's CDR3 is CASSYVWDGLVWDQPQHF. In nucleotides, the CDR3 is TGTGCCAGCAGTTACGTTTGGGACGGGTTGGTTTGGGATCAGCCCCAGCATTTT. V is TRBV6-8 and J is TRBJ1-5, with a possible D match to TRBD1 (5 bases). The CDR3 length is 18 residues. Deletions cut 2 bases from V and 5 bases from J, with 22 bases between. Germline V lookup: CDR1 MNHGY, CDR2 SAAAGT.

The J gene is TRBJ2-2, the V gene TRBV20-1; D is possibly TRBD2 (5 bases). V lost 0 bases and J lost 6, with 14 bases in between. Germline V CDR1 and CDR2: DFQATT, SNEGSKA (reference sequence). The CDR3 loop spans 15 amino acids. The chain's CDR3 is CSARERESDAGELFF. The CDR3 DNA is TGCAGTGCTAGAGAAAGGGAGTCGGACGCCGGGGAGCTGTTTTTT.

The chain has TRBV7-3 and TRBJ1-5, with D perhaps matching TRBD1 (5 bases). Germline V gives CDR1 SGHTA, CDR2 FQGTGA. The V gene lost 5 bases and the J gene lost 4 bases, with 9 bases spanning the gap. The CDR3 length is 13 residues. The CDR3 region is CASSLGANQPQHF. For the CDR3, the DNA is TGTGCCAGCAGCCTCGGGGCGAATCAGCCCCAGCATTTT.

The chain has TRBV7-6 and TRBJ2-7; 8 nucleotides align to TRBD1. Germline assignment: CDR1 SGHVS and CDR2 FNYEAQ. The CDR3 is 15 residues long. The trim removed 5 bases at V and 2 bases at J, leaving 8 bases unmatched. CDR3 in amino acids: CASSPEPGQAYEQYF. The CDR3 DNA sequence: TGTGCCAGCAGCCCCGAACCGGGACAGGCCTACGAGCAGTACTTC.

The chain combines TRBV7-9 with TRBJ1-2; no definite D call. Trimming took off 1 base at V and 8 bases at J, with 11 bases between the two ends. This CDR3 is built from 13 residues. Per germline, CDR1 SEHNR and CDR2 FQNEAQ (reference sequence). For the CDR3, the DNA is TGTGCCAGCAGCTTAGGAGGTGAATTGGGCTACACCTTC. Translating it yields CASSLGGELGYTF.

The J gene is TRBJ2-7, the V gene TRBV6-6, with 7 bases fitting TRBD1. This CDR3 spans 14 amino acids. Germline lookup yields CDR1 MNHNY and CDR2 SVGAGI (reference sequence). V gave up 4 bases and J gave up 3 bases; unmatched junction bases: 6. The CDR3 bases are TGTGCCAGCAGTTTCGGGACAGCGTTCTACGAGCAGTACTTC. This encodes CASSFGTAFYEQYF.

As DNA, the CDR3 is TGTGCCACCAGTGCTCCGGGACTAGCGAACAATGAGCAGTTCTTC. Amino acid sequence: CATSAPGLANNEQFF. The chain uses TRBV24-1 and TRBJ2-1, with 10 nucleotides matching TRBD2. There are 15 residues in the CDR3. With V trimmed by 5 bases and J by 5 bases, 5 bases remained unmatched. The germline CDR1 and CDR2 sequences are KGHDR and SFDVKD.

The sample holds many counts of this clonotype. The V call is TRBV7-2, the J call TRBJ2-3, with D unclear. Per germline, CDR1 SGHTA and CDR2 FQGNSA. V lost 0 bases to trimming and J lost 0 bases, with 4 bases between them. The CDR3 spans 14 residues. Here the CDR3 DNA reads TGTGCCAGCAGCTTAGCGGGAAGCACAGATACGCAGTATTTT. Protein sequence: CASSLAGSTDTQYF.

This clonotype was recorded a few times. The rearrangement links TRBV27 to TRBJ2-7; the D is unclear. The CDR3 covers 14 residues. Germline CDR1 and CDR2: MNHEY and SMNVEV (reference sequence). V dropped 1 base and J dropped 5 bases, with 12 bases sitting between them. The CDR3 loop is CASSLWLGTNEQYF. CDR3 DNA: TGTGCCAGCAGTTTATGGCTGGGAACGAACGAGCAGTACTTC.

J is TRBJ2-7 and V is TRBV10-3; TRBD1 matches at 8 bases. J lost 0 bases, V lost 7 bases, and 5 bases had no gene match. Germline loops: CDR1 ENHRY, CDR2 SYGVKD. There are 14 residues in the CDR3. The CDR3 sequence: CAINTQGASYEQYF. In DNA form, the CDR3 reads TGTGCCATCAACACGCAGGGGGCCTCCTACGAGCAGTACTTC.

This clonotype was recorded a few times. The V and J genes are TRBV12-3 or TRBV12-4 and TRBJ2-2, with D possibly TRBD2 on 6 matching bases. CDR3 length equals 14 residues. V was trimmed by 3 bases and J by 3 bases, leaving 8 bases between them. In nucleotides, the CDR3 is TGTGCCAGCAGTTTCGGGGACTACACCGGGGAGCTGTTTTTT. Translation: CASSFGDYTGELFF.